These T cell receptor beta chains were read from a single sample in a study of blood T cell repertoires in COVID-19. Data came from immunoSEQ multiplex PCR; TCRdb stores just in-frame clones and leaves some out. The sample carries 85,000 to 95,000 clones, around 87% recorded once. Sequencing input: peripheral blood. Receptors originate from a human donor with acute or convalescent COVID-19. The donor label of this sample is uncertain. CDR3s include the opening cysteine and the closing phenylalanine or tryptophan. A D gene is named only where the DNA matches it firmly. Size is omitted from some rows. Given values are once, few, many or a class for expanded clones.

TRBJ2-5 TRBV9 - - TGTGCCAGCAGCGTGGGTACTAGCAAGCAGACCCAGTACTTC CASSVGTSKQTQYF
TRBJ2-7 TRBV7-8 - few TGTGCCAGCAGCTTAGTTGGCGGCCTCCCGAGGAAAGAGCAGTACTTC CASSLVGGLPRKEQYF
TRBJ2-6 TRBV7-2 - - TGTGCCAGCAGCGGGGCGGCCAACGTCCTGACTTTC CASSGAANVLTF
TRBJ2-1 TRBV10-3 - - TGTGCCATCAGTGAGAATAGTTACAATGAGCAGTTCTTC CAISENSYNEQFF
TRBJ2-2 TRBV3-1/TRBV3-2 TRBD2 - TGTGCCAGCAGCCGGCCTAGCGGGGCGAACACCGGGGAGCTGTTTTTT CASSRPSGANTGELFF
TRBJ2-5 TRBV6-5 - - TGTGCCAGCAGCCCCGGACAAATGCGAGAGACCCAGTACTTC CASSPGQMRETQYF
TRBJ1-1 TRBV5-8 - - TGTGCCAGCAGCCGGGAGAGGCGGTTCACTGAAGCTTTCTTT CASSRERRFTEAFF
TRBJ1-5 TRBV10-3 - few TGTGCCATCAGTGAGTCGAAAGGGAGTCAGCCCCAGCATTTT CAISESKGSQPQHF
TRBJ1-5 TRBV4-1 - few TGCGCCAGCAGCCAAGTGGTCGGTGGTCGTCAGCCCCAGCATTTT CASSQVVGGRQPQHF
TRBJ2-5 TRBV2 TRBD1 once TGTGCCAGCAGTGAAACGCCAGGGGGTATCGTAGAGACCCAGTACTTC CASSETPGGIVETQYF
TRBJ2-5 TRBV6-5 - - TGTGCCAGCAGTTACGCATTAGGACTGCAAGAGACCCAGTACTTC CASSYALGLQETQYF
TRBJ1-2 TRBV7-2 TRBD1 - TGTGCCAGCAGCTTAGCGGGACAGGGGAGCTCTGGCTACACCTTC CASSLAGQGSSGYTF
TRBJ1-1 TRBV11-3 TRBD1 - TGTGCCAGCAGCTTAGGTACAGGGGACACTGAAGCTTTCTTT CASSLGTGDTEAFF
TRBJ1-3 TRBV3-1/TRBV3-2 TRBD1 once TGTGCCAGCAGCCAAGTAAGGCAGGGGGAATCTGGAAACACCATATATTTT CASSQVRQGESGNTIYF
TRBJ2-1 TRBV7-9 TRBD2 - TGTGCCAGCACGGACGCGGGGGGCCCAAACAATGAGCAGTTCTTC CASTDAGGPNNEQFF
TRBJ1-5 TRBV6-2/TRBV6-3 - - TGTGCCAGCAGCCAGGGAGGGCCCCAGCATTTT CASSQGGPQHF
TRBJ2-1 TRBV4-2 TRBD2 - TGTGCCAGCAGCCAAGTGGGGACTAGCGGCCACAATGAGCAGTTCTTC CASSQVGTSGHNEQFF
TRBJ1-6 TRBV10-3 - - TGTGCCATCAGTATGGACTCCAGCTCCTATAATTCACCCCTCCACTTT CAISMDSSSYNSPLHF
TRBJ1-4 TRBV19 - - TGTGCCAGTAGTAAGCGGGGGACCGGGAATGAAAAACTGTTTTTT CASSKRGTGNEKLFF
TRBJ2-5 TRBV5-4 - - TGTGCCAGCAGCTTCGGGGGGCGGGAGACCCAGTACTTC CASSFGGRETQYF
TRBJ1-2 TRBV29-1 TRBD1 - TGCAGCGTCGCGGGACAGTCTAGAGGAGGCTACACCTTC CSVAGQSRGGYTF
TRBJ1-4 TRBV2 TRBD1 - TGTGCCAGCACCGCGACAGGGGAAAAACTGTTTTTT CASTATGEKLFF
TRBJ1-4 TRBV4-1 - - TGCGCCAGCAGCCAAGAAACAGGACACCCAGCAGAAAAACTGTTTTTT CASSQETGHPAEKLFF
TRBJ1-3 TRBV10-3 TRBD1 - TGTGCCATCAGGGGACAGGGGAGTGGAAACACCATATATTTT CAIRGQGSGNTIYF
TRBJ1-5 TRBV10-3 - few TGTGCCATCAGCGACGCGGGGCAAGGCAATCAGCCCCAGCATTTT CAISDAGQGNQPQHF
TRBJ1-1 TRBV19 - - TGTGCCAGTAGTATCGTTCCAGGGTCCACCACTGAAGCTTTCTTT CASSIVPGSTTEAFF
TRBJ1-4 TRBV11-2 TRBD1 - TGTGCCAGCAGCTTCGGACAGGGTCTCGGAAAACTGTTTTTT CASSFGQGLGKLFF
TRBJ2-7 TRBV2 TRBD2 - TGTGCCAGCAGTTGGGGGGGACTAGCTGTATCCTACGAGCAGTACTTC CASSWGGLAVSYEQYF
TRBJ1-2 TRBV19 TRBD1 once TGTGCCAGTAGTTTGTCCCGGGACAGGGGCGGAAACTATGGCTACACCTTC CASSLSRDRGGNYGYTF
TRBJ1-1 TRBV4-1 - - TGCGCCAGCAGCCAAGCTAGGATCACTGAAGCTTTCTTT CASSQARITEAFF
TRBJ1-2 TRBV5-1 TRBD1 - TGCGCCAGCAGCTCACTGGGACAGGCAAACGGCTACACCTTC CASSSLGQANGYTF
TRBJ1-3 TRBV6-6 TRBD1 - TGTGCCAGCAGTGCAGACAGGGGAGGAAACACCATATATTTT CASSADRGGNTIYF
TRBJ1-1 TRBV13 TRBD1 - TGTGCCAGCAGCCGGGACAGCGTCACTGAAGCTTTCTTT CASSRDSVTEAFF
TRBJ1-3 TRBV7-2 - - TGTGCCAGCAGCTCGTCACAGGGATTCTCTGGAAACACCATATATTTT CASSSSQGFSGNTIYF
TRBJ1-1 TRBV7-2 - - TGTGCCAGCAGCTTAGTATTTTGGGAGAGCACTGAAGCTTTCTTT CASSLVFWESTEAFF
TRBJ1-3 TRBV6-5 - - TGTGCCAGCAGTCGCGGGTCCCAAGGAAACACCATATATTTT CASSRGSQGNTIYF
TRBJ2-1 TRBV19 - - TGTGCCAGTGGCAGGGGGGATCCCTACAATGAGCAGTTCTTC CASGRGDPYNEQFF
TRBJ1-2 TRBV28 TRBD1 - TGTGCCAGCAGCCCGGACAGGGGCAGAGGCTACACCTTC CASSPDRGRGYTF
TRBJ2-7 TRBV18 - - TGTGCCAGCTCTAAGCTAGAGAAGACAGGACCCTCCTACGAGCAGTACTTC CASSKLEKTGPSYEQYF
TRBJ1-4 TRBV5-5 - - TGTGCCAGCAGCTTGGGCGCGGGAAAACTGTTTTTT CASSLGAGKLFF
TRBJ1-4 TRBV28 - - TGTGCCAGCACCCCGTCGAGGGCGGAGAATGAAAAACTGTTTTTT CASTPSRAENEKLFF
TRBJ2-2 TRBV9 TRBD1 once TGTGCCAGCAGCATTCATCCTGGGACAGGGGGATTTGCCGGGGAGCTGTTTTTT CASSIHPGTGGFAGELFF
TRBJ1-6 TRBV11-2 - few TGTGCCAGCAGCTTAGGACAATATAATTCACCCCTCCACTTT CASSLGQYNSPLHF
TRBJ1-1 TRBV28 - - TGTGCCAGCACCTTTAGCAGGGCTCCGAGCACTGAAGCTTTCTTT CASTFSRAPSTEAFF
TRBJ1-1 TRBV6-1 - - TGTGCCAGTCGCTCTCAGAATTTCGCTGAAGCTTTCTTT CASRSQNFAEAFF
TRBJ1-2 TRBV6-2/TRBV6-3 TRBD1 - TGTGCCAGCAGCATAACAGGGGCCTATGGCTACACCTTC CASSITGAYGYTF
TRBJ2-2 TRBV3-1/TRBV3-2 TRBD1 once TGTGCCAGCAGCCCCGAGGGGGACAGGGTTACCGGGGAGCTGTTTTTT CASSPEGDRVTGELFF
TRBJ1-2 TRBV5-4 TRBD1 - TGTGCCAGCAGCCAGGGGAACAGGGGGGACTATGGCTACACCTTC CASSQGNRGDYGYTF
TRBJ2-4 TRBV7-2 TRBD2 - TGTGCCAGCAGCTTATACGGACTAGGGCAGAACATTCAGTACTTC CASSLYGLGQNIQYF
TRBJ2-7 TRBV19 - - TGTGCCAGTAGTATTGGGAGACCCAGCTCCTACGAGCAGTACTTC CASSIGRPSSYEQYF